This note documents a single T cell receptor (beta chain) sequence. Its specificity is unknown. The data belong to a study of monozygotic twins with inflammatory bowel disease. General study results and limits: Concordant and discordant twins showed no difference in repertoire similarity, possibly from limited power.

A template switching step added UMIs, each with a 6-nucleotide sample barcode. Using the 5' RACE reads, TCRdb records one entry per CDR3 protein without DNA. The data show around 100,000 distinct CDR3 sequences, and the top ten clones hold about 2%. The CDR3 is made up of 15 amino acids. Germline V gene lookup returns CDR1 SGHNT and CDR2 YYREEE (reference sequence). Each donor had more than 2 ml of blood drawn. Isolation of total RNA was performed on whole blood, with no prior T cell sorting. This TCR came from a human donor with ulcerative colitis or Crohn's disease, or a healthy co-twin of an affected twin (not recorded which). Material: blood. This chain uses TRBV5-4 with TRBJ2-3; TCRdb's D call of TRBD2 is untestable without DNA. The chain's CDR3 is CASSLERGITDTQYF.